This T cell receptor (beta chain) was sequenced for a study of cytomegalovirus exposure and HLA in healthy donors. Study conclusions and caveats: Most subjects' HLA-A and HLA-B alleles were reportedly predicted from TCR beta sequences.

Primers for the PCR totalled 60 Vbeta and 13 Jbeta. Sequencing used immunoSEQ multiplex PCR; TCRdb keeps in-frame clones, though not all of them. The table lists 140,000 to 150,000 clones, roughly 10% of them singletons. At sampling all donors were nominally healthy, likely with unrecorded immune exposures. Turning to this clone: Antigen specificity is unknown.

The sequencing sample was made of PBMCs. This receptor was identified in a man over 45 in good health and CMV-seronegative.

CDR3 bases: TGTGCCAGCAGTTACTCCACAGGGGGAGGAAAGAAAGCTTTCTTT. Protein sequence: CASSYSTGGGKKAFF. The V gene is TRBV6-5, the J gene TRBJ1-1, with 8 positions matching TRBD1. With 0 bases clipped from V and 9 bases from J, the junction kept 9 bases outside the gene matches. The CDR3 has 15 amino acids. The germline V gene has CDR1 MNHEY and CDR2 SVGAGI.